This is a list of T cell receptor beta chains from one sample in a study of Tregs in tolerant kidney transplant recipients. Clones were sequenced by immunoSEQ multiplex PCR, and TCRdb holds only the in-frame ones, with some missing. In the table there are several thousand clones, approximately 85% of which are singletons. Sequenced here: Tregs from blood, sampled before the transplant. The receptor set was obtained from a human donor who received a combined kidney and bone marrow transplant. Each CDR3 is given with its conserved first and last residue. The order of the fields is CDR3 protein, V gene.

CASRRTGGMDGYTF	TRBV6-1
CASSLDPQETQYF	TRBV7-2
CASRQTGSPLSYEQYF	TRBV27
CASSVGGTRDGYTF	TRBV2
CASSPLTGTTYYNEQFF	TRBV19
CASSLGQGQGGYTF	TRBV28
CAISEGGRGTQYF	TRBV10-3
CASSLDSDGTYEQYF	TRBV11-2
CSDLQGGTEAFF	TRBV29-1
CASSVDVTMGYEQYF	TRBV2
CASSLWGQGYTF	TRBV5-6
CAGVPGSGLNGGYTF	TRBV30
CASSDHSGTNIQYF	TRBV2
CASGSSSLVPDSRTDTQYF	TRBV27
CASSQDRGRDYTF	TRBV4-3
CASRPTPGQMNEKLFF	TRBV6-6
CASSPDSGSWLIQYF	TRBV6-1
CSVNSGSWHEQYF	TRBV29-1
CASSMVGGNTEAFF	TRBV19
CASSPRAGASGRAVTDTQYF	TRBV28
CASSLEDRESYEQYF	TRBV18
CASSPPLGGAGRHSEQFF	TRBV7-9
CASSLHSYEQYF	TRBV7-9
CASSQGPDRVRYGYTF	TRBV4-2
CASSLGANNEQFF	TRBV7-8
CASRLRVYEQYF	TRBV2
CDSSRDPNTGELFF	TRBV21-1
CASSAPRTDSLSGYTF	TRBV18
CASSSWGNEQYF	TRBV28
CASSSGQGGRGQPQHF	TRBV19
CASSQGREALKNEQFF	TRBV4-1
CAWSFAAGYNEQFF	TRBV30
CSVDAGSNEQFF	TRBV29-1
CASSLRGESNQPQHF	TRBV28
CASMGQGKSTDTQYF	TRBV2
CASSPRGIVTDTQYF	TRBV18
CASSGGRGNTGELFF	TRBV2
CASSDQVGYEQYF	TRBV2
CNTGDQPQHF	TRBV20-1
CASTDRGQWANVLTF	TRBV28
CASSPRAGSQETQYF	TRBV18
CAWSGTGSYEQYF	TRBV30
CASTLDRVVTGNTIYF	TRBV2
CASSLLWSPGGNTIYF	TRBV11-2
CASSLAGGSTDTQYF	TRBV7-2
CASRVDSGSTDTQYF	TRBV2
CASSLGSWGAGANVLTF	TRBV27
CASSIAGGSYEQYF	TRBV19
CASSLQETQYF	TRBV18
CASSQGAISTDTQYF	TRBV18
CATSRGGRENIQYF	TRBV15
CATSRDINGYTF	TRBV15
CASSLAGGPDEQFF	TRBV7-7
CASSLASGTSGTTNEQFF	TRBV7-9
CASILSRGSSSYEQYF	TRBV6-6
CASSLEAGGHEQYF	TRBV7-3
CASSFRRGPSYEQYF	TRBV5-1
CASSFGHPGQGHTEAFF	TRBV5-1